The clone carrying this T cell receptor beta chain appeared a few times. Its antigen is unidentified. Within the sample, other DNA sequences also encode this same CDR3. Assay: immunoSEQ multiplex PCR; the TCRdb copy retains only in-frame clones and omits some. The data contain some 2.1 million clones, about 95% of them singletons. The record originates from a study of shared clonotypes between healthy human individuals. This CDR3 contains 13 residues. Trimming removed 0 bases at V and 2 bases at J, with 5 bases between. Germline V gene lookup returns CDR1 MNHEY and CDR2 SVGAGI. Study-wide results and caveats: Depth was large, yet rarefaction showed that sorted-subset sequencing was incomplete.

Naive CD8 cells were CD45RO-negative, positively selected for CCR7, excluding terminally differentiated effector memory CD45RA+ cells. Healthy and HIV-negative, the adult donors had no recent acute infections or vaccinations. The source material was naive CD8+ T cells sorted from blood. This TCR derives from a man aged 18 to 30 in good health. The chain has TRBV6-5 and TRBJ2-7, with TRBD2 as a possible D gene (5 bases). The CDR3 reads CASSYSEAYEQYF. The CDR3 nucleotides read TGTGCCAGCAGTTACTCGGAGGCCTACGAGCAGTACTTC.